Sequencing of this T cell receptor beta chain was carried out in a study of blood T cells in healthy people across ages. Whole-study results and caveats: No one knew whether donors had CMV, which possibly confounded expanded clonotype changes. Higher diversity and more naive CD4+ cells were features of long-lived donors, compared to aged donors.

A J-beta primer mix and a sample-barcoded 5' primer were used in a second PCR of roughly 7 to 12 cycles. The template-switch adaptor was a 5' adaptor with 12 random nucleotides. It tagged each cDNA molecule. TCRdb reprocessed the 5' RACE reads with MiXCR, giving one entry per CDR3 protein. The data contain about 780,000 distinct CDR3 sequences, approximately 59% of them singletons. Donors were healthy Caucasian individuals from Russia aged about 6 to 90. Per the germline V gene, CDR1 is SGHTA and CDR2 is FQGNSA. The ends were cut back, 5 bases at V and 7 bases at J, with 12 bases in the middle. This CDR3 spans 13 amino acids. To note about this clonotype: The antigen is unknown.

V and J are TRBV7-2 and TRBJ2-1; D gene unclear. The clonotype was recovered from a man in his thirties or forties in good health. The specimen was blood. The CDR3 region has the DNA TGTGCCAGCAGCGCCCGGCCCTCGAATGAGCAGTTCTTC. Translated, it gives CASSARPSNEQFF.